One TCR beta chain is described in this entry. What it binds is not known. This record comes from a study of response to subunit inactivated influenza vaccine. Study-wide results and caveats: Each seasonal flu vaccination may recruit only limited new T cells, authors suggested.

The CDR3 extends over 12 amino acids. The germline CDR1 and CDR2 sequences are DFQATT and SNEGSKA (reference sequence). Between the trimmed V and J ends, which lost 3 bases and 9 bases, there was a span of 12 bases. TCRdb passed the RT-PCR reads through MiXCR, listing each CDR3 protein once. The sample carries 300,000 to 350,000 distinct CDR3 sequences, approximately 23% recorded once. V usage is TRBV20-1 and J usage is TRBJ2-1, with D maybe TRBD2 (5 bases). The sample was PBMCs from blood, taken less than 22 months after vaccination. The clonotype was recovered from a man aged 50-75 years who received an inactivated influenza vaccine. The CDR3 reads CSARASLREQFF. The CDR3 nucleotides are TGCAGTGCTAGGGCTAGCCTCCGTGAGCAGTTCTTC.